This T cell receptor beta chain was profiled in a study of memory CD4+ T cells and cytomegalovirus serostatus. This clone was found once. What it recognizes is unknown. Points from the study as a whole: Median bootstrapped AUC for CMV status was about 0.95 originally, 0.85 to 0.92 US-trained.

Single viable CD3+CD4+CD8-CD45RO+ cells were sorted as the memory CD4+ T cells. Donors' CMV status reflects serum IgG against pp150, pp28, p38, p52. The CDR3 covers 16 residues. V lost 3 bases to trimming and J lost 1 base, with 15 bases between them. Germline V gene data show CDR1 as MGHRA and CDR2 as YSYEKL. Per the study methods: Out-of-frame sequences were removed, leaving 2 million or so distinct TCRbeta sequences. The repertoire was sequenced with immunoSEQ multiplex PCR; TCRdb's copy has only in-frame clones and lacks some. From that table come the V and J calls and clone size; the DNA was used to work out D and trimming. The table has 70,000 to 95,000 clones, approximately 80% seen once.

The sequence was obtained from an adult in good health and CMV-seronegative. The V gene is TRBV4-1, the J gene TRBJ2-5; D perhaps matches TRBD2 (6 bases). Sequenced material: memory CD4+ T cells from blood. The CDR3 spells CASSHQSGLPQETQYF. Written as DNA, the CDR3 is TGCGCCAGCAGCCATCAATCGGGACTTCCCCAAGAGACCCAGTACTTC.